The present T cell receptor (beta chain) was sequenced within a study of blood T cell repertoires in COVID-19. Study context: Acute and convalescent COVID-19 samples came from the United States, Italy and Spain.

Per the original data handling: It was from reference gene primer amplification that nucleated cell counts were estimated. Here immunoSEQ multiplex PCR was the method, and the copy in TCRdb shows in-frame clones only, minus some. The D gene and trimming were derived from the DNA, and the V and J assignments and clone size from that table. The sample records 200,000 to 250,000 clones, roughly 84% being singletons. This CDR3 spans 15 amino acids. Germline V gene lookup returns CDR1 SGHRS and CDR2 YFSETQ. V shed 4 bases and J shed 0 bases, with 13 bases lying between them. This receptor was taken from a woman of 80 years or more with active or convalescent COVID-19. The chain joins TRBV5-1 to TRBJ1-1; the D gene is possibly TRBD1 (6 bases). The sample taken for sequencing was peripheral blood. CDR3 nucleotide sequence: TGCGCCAGCAGCAGGGACAATATCCTGAACACTGAAGCTTTCTTT. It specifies CASSRDNILNTEAFF.